The clone carrying this T cell receptor (beta chain) appeared many times. The antigen remains undetermined. With 4 bases removed from V and 0 bases from J, the gap between germline ends came to 16 bases. The CDR3 covers 16 residues. CDR1 and CDR2 from the germline V gene are SQVTM and ANQGSEA. This sample's TCRbeta library carried unique molecular identifier barcodes. MiXCR was run by TCRdb on the PCR reads, yielding one entry per CDR3 protein. Of about 500,000 distinct CDR3 sequences in the sample, about an eighth were seen once. These data come from a study of T-cell reconstitution after alpha-beta-depleted transplantation in children. Study-level results: Newly generated T cells supplied most T-cell counts and diversity one year post-transplant. Expanded graft clones numbering several hundred reportedly gave rise to alpha-beta T cells about two months after transplant. The study traced high day-60 TCRbeta diversity in some patients to surviving recipient T cells and thymic progenitors.

This clonotype was obtained from a female patient aged 2-9 years who had a stem cell transplant for aplastic anemia, so the T cells may come from the graft donor. Sample: PBMCs, mostly from graft donor cells, taken 180 days after TCRalphabeta/CD19-depleted stem cell transplant. The rearrangement links TRBV29-1 to TRBJ1-5; D is possibly TRBD1 (6 bases). The CDR3 loop is CSVAVGGRYSNQPQHF. As DNA, the CDR3 is TGCAGCGTTGCGGTTGGGGGCAGATATAGCAATCAGCCCCAGCATTTT.